Here is one T cell receptor beta chain with its context. Its antigen is currently unknown. These data are taken from a study of cytomegalovirus exposure and HLA in healthy donors. Study information: Researchers previously reported finding fewer than 140 million unique TCR beta sequences from about 200 million T cells. Study-level findings and limits: Later on, a genetic analysis was performed. It linked a missense variant in DCLRE1C with V- and J-gene trimming of TCR beta. For most TCR sequences rarity was the rule, although some public TCRs occurred in many donors. For most subjects, TCR beta sequences were reported to predict HLA-A and HLA-B alleles with accuracy.

From germline, CDR1 is SGHRS and CDR2 YFSETQ. Deletions cut 5 bases from V and 5 bases from J, with 11 bases between. The CDR3 is made up of 13 amino acids. A multiplex PCR was run with 60 Vbeta primers and 13 Jbeta primers. Profiled with immunoSEQ multiplex PCR; TCRdb holds only in-frame clones, not every one. The repertoire holds some 100,000 clones, with about 77% as singletons. The sequencing input was PBMCs. The chain uses TRBV5-1 and TRBJ2-1; D is unclear. This clonotype originated in a woman between 18 and 30 years old in good health and CMV-seropositive. CDR3 bases: TGCGCCAGCAGTGAGGTCGTCAACAATGAGCAGTTCTTC. Its translation: CASSEVVNNEQFF.